The clone carrying this T cell receptor (beta chain) has only a few counts. In the original workflow: Reference gene primers were amplified, and this amplification served to estimate nucleated cell counts. Sequencing used immunoSEQ multiplex PCR; TCRdb keeps in-frame clones, though not all of them. V, J and clone size were drawn from that table, and D and trimming were deduced from the DNA. The table has fewer than 200,000 clones, 65% to 85% seen once. This specimen comes from a study of blood T cell repertoires in COVID-19. Looked up from germline, CDR1 is MNHNS and CDR2 is SASEGT. Losses at the gene ends were 2 bases for V and 4 bases for J; bases not matched to a gene: 5. CDR3 length: 15 amino acids.

Specimen: peripheral blood. The TCR originated in a woman over 75 with acute or convalescent COVID-19. This sequence joins TRBV6-1 and TRBJ2-1; TRBD2 aligns across 7 bases. DNA for the CDR3: TGTGCCAGCAGTGAATCGGGGGGTGAGTACAATGAGCAGTTCTTC. Its protein is CASSESGGEYNEQFF.